The 5 T cell receptor beta chains given below trace back to one sample, sequenced in a study of shared T cell receptors in the human thymus. Generated by immunoSEQ multiplex PCR, the TCRdb table keeps only in-frame clones and is missing some. Seen here are about 660,000 clones, 87% observed once, and the top ten hold roughly 0.0086%. These data were also filed under a second study, of human thymus T cells.

The specimen sequenced was thymocytes. These receptors came from a boy younger than two with a congenital heart defect.

The chain combines TRBV18 with TRBJ2-7, with a possible D match to TRBD2 (7 bases). The CDR3 runs 16 residues. The germline CDR1 and CDR2 sequences are KGHSH and LQKENI. V lost 4 bases, J lost 1 base, and 17 bases lay in between. The CDR3 DNA follows: TGTGCCAGCTCACATCCGAGGGGGGGTGCGTCCTACGAGCAGTACTTC. It specifies CASSHPRGGASYEQYF.

This sequence joins TRBV18 and TRBJ2-1; D uncertain. Germline V gene lookup returns CDR1 KGHSH and CDR2 LQKENI. With 4 bases removed from V and 5 bases from J, the gap between germline ends came to 9 bases. The CDR3 spans 13 residues. The CDR3 nucleotides are TGTGCCAGCTCACTAGCCGCTCACAATGAGCAGTTCTTC. This translates into CASSLAAHNEQFF.

The chain recombines TRBV1 with TRBJ2-7; the D call TRBD1 from the table was never checked on the DNA. TRBV1 is a known pseudogene. The CDR3 runs to 14 residues. DNA of the CDR3: TGCACCAGCAGCCCGCAGGGGGCGTATGGCGAGCAGTACTTC. As protein: CTSSPQGAYGEQYF.

CDR3 nucleotide sequence: TGTGCCAGCAGCTCCGGACTAGCGGGAGGCGAGCAGTACTTC. Its protein is CASSSGLAGGEQYF. This chain links TRBV11-2 with TRBJ2-7, with TRBD2 identical over 14 bases. Germline lookup yields CDR1 SGHAT and CDR2 FQNNGV. This CDR3 contains 14 residues. The V and J ends lost 4 bases and 6 bases, in that order; junction bases with no gene match: 2.

The V call is TRBV27, the J call TRBJ1-1, with a possible D match to TRBD1 (5 bases). With 8 bases removed from V and 4 bases from J, the gap between germline ends came to 17 bases. The CDR3 extends over 14 amino acids. Germline loops: CDR1 MNHEY, CDR2 SMNVEV (reference sequence). The CDR3 region is CASGTRGTATEAFF. The DNA of the CDR3 is TGTGCCAGCGGCACACGGGGGACGGCCACTGAAGCTTTCTTT.